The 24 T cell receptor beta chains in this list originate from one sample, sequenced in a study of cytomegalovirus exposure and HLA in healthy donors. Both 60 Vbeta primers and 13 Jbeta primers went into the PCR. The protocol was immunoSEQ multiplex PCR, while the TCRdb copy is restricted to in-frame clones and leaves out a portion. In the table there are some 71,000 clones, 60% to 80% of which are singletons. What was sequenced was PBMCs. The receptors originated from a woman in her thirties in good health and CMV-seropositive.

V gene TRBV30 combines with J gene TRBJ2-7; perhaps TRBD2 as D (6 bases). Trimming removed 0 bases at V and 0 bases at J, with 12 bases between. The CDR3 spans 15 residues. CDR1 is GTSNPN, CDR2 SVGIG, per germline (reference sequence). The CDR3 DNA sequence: TGTGCCTGGAGTGTAGGCGGGATTAGCTCCTACGAGCAGTACTTC. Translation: CAWSVGGISSYEQYF.

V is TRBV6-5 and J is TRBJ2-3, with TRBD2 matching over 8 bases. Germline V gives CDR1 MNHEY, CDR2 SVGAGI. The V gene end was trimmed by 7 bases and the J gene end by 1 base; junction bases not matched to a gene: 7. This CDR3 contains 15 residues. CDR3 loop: CASIGRAAGTDTQYF. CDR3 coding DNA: TGTGCCAGCATCGGGAGGGCGGCGGGCACAGATACGCAGTATTTT.

CDR3 region: CSVATVAGGTEQFF. The CDR3 DNA reads TGCAGCGTTGCCACTGTAGCGGGAGGGACTGAGCAGTTCTTC. The V and J genes are TRBV29-1 and TRBJ2-1, with 11 nucleotides matching TRBD2. Germline values: CDR1 SQVTM, CDR2 ANQGSEA. The CDR3 sequence is 14 residues long. The ends lost 4 bases at V and 9 bases at J; junction bases unmatched: 8.

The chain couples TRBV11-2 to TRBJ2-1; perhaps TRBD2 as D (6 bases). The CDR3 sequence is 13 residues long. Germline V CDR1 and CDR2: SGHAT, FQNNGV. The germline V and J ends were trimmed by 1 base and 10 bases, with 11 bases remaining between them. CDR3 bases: TGTGCCAGCAGCTTAGCGTCGAGCGGGGAGCAGTTCTTC. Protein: CASSLASSGEQFF.

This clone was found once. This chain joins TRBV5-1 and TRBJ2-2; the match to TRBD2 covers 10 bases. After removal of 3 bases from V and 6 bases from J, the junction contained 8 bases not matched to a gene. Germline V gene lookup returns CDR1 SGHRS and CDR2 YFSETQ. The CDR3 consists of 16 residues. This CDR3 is CASSSRAGGRAGELFF. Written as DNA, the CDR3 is TGCGCCAGCAGCTCCCGAGCGGGAGGGAGGGCCGGGGAGCTGTTTTTT.

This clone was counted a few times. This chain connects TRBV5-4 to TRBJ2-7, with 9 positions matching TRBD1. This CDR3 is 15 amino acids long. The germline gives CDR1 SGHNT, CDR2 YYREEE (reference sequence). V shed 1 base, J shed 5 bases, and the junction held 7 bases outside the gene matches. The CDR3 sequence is CASSLIGGTGNEQYF. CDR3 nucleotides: TGTGCCAGCAGCTTGATAGGTGGGACAGGGAACGAGCAGTACTTC.

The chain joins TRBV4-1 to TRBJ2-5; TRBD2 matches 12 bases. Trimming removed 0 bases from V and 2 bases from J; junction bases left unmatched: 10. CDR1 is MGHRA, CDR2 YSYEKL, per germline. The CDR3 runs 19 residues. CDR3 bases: TGCGCCAGCAGCCAAGATGGGCTAGCGGGAGGGCTGAGGCAAGAGACCCAGTACTTC. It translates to CASSQDGLAGGLRQETQYF.

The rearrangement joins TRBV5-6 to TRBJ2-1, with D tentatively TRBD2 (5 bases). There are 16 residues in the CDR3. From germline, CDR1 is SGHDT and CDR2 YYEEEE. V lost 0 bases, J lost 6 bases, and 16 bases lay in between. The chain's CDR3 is CASSLVGRLAGNEQFF. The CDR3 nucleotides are TGTGCCAGCAGCTTGGTTGGCAGGCTAGCCGGCAATGAGCAGTTCTTC.

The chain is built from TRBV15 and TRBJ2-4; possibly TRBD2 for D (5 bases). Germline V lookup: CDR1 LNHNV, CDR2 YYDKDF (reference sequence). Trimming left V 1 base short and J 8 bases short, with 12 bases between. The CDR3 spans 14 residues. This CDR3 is CATSRGTRADIQYF. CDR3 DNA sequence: TGTGCCACCAGCAGAGGCACCCGAGCGGACATTCAGTACTTC.

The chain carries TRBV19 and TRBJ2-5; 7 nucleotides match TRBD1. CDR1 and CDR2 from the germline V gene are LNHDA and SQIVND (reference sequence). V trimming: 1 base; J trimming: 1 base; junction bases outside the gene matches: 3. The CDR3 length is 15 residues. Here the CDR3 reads CASSIGGTVQETQYF. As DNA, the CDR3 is TGTGCCAGTAGTATAGGAGGGACAGTCCAAGAGACCCAGTACTTC.

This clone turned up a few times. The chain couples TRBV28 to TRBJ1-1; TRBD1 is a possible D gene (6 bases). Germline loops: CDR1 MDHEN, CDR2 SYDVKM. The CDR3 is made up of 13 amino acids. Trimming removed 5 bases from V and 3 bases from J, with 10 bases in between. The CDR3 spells CASSQEGDTEAFF. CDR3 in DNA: TGTGCCAGCAGTCAAGAGGGGGACACTGAAGCTTTCTTT.

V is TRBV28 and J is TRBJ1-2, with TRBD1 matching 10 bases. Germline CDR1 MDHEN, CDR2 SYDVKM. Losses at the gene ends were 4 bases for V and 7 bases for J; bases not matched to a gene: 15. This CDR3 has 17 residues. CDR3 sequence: CASSSLLLSTGGSGYTF. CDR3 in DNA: TGTGCCAGCAGTTCCTTACTCCTGTCGACAGGGGGCTCTGGCTACACCTTC.

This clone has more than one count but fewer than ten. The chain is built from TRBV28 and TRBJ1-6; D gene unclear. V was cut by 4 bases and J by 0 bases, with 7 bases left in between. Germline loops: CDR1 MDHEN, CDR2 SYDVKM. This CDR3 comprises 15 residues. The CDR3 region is CASSSGSSYNSPLHF. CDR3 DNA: TGTGCCAGCAGTTCTGGGAGCTCCTATAATTCACCCCTCCACTTT.

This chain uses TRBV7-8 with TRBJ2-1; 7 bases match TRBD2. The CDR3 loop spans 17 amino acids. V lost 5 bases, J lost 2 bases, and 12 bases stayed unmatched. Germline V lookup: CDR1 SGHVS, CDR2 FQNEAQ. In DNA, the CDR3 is TGTGCCAGCAGCCTTCTATTCGGGACTACCCCCTACAATGAGCAGTTCTTC. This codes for CASSLLFGTTPYNEQFF.

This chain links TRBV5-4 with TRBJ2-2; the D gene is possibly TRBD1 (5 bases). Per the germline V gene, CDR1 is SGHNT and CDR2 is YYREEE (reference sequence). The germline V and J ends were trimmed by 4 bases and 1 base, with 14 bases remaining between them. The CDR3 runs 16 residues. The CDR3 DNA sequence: TGTGCCAGCAGCCTATCAAAGGGGCAGAACACCGGGGAGCTGTTTTTT. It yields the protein CASSLSKGQNTGELFF. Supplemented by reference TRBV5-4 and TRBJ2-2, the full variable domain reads ETGVTQSPTHLIKTRGQQVTLRCSSQSGHNTVSWYQQALGQGPQFIFQYYREEENGRGNFPPRFSGLQFPNYSSELNVNALELDDSALYLCASSLSKGQNTGELFFGEGSRLTVL.

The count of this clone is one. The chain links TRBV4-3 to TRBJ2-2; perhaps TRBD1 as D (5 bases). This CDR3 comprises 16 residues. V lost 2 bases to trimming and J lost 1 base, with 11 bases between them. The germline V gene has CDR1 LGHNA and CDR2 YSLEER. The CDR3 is CASSQIRVRNTGELFF. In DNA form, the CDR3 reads TGCGCCAGCAGCCAAATCAGGGTGAGGAACACCGGGGAGCTGTTTTTT.

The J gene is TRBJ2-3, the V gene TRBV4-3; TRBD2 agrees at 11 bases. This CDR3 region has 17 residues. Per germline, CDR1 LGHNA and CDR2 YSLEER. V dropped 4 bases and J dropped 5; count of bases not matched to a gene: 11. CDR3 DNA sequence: TGCGCCAGCAGCCGCCTACTAGCGGGAGTCCCCTTAGATACGCAGTATTTT. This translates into CASSRLLAGVPLDTQYF.

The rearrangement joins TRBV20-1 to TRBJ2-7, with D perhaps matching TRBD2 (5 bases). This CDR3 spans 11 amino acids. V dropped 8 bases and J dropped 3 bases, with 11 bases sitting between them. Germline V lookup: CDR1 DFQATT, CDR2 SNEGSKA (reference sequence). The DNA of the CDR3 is TGCAGTTTACTAGAGTTCTACGAGCAGTACTTC. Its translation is CSLLEFYEQYF.

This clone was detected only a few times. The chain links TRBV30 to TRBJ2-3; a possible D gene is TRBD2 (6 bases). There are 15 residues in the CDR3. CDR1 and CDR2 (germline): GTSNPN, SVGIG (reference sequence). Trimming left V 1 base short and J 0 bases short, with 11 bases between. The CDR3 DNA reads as TGTGCCTGGAGTGGGGCGGGGCTTAGCACAGATACGCAGTATTTT. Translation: CAWSGAGLSTDTQYF. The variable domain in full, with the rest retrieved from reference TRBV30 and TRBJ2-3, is SQTIHQWPATLVQPVGSPLSLECTVEGTSNPNLYWYRQAAGRGLQLLFYSVGIGQISSEVPQNLSASRPQDRQFILSSKKLLLSDSGFYLCAWSGAGLSTDTQYFGPGTRLTVL.

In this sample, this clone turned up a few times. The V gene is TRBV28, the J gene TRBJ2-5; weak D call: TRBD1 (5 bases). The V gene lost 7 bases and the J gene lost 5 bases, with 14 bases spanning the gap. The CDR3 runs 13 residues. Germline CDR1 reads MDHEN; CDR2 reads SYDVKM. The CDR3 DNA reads TGTGCCAGCACCGCGGACACCCGGGAGACCCAGTACTTC. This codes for CASTADTRETQYF.

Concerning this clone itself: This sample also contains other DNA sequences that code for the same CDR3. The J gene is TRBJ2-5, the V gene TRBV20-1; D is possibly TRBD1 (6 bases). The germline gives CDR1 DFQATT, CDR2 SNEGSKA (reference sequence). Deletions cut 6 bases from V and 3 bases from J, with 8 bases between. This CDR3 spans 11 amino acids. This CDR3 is CSARTEETQYF. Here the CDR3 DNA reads TGCAGTGCACGGACAGAAGAGACCCAGTACTTC.

CDR3 amino acids: CASSLDSMNTEAFF. The CDR3 nucleotides read TGTGCCAGCAGTTTGGACAGCATGAACACTGAAGCTTTCTTT. This sequence joins TRBV28 and TRBJ1-1; D may be TRBD1 (6 bases). The CDR3 has 14 amino acids. Trimming left V 3 bases short and J 0 bases short, with 8 bases between. Germline V CDR1 and CDR2: MDHEN, SYDVKM.

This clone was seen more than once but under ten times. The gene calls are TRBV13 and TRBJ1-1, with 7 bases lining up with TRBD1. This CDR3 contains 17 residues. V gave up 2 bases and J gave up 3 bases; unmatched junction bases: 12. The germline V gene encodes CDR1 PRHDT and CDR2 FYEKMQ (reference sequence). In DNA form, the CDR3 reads TGTGCCAGCAGCTTAAGGGTCAGGGTTACAGGGGACACTGAAGCTTTCTTT. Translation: CASSLRVRVTGDTEAFF.

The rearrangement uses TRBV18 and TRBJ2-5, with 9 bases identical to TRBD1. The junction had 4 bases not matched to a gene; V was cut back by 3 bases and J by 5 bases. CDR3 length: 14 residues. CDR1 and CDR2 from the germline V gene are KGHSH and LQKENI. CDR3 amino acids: CASSPKTGGETQYF. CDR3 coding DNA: TGTGCCAGCTCACCGAAGACAGGGGGGGAGACCCAGTACTTC.